This paragraph covers one TCR beta chain sequence. Its antigen is not identified. The record originates from a study of shared clonotypes between healthy human individuals. Study findings and constraints: The expectation was that sequencing depth would affect clonotype sharing among donors. It was observed that roughly 5.4% of naive CD4 clonotypes were shared across several donors. The authors sampled blood alone, and tissue repertoires likely differ.

Sequencing used immunoSEQ multiplex PCR; TCRdb keeps in-frame clones, though not all of them. The profile shows some 2.4 million clones, over 85% of them singletons. The sequence was obtained from a man between 18 and 35 years old in good health. Some clones in this sample may be carry-over from other donors' samples. Sequenced material: naive CD4+ T cells from PBMCs. Documented subset: CD45RA+ positively selected.

The CDR3 region has the DNA TGTGCCAGCAGCCTCCGGGGGGGCGGGCCCCAGCATTTT. Translation: CASSLRGGGPQHF. The V gene is TRBV27, the J gene TRBJ1-5, with D maybe TRBD1 (6 bases). The CDR3 runs to 13 residues. The germline V and J ends were trimmed by 6 bases and 9 bases, with 15 bases remaining between them. Germline lookup yields CDR1 MNHEY and CDR2 SMNVEV (reference sequence).